This T cell receptor beta chain is from a study of T cells in Graves' hyperthyroidism and ophthalmopathy. Whole-study findings and limits: Blood also showed most of the thyroid clonotypes that were expanded above 0.001.

A NOSPECS grade of at least 4, a Clinical Activity Score of at least 3 and duration under 3 months were recorded in ophthalmopathy patients. Patients were excluded for uncontrolled infection, other autoimmune disease, pregnancy or lactation. It was 10 ml of fresh peripheral blood that supplied the PBMCs. This clonotype has at least ten counts. What it binds is not known. From RNA transcripts, TCR beta CDR3 regions were amplified. During a first-round RT-PCR of the TCR CDR3, the HTBI primer set was used. TCRdb re-called the multiplex PCR reads with MiXCR, one entry per CDR3 protein. This table holds about 370,000 distinct CDR3 sequences, around 15% found once. The sequencing sample was made of blood. The TCR sequence derives from an older woman with Graves' ophthalmopathy.

The CDR3 DNA is TGTGCCAGCAGTGAAGATAGCTTACGAGAGACCCAGTACTTC. It yields the protein CASSEDSLRETQYF. The chain recombines TRBV2 with TRBJ2-5, with D unclear. Germline V CDR1 and CDR2: SNHLY, FYNNEI. CDR3 length equals 14 residues. V lost 1 base and J lost 4, with 10 bases in between.